This TCR beta chain appears in the sequencing data of a study of T cells in Graves' hyperthyroidism and ophthalmopathy. Study-wide results and caveats: Ophthalmopathy could be told apart from stable hyperthyroidism with a 13 V-J model. Blood samples included most of the expanded thyroid clonotypes exceeding 0.001.

This CDR3 contains 15 residues. Germline CDR1 and CDR2: SGHVS and FNYEAQ. Losses at the gene ends were 4 bases for V and 4 bases for J; bases not matched to a gene: 8. This clonotype was recorded a few times. Its specificity is unknown. It was RNA transcripts that yielded the amplified TCR beta CDR3 regions. When the TCR CDR3 underwent first-round RT-PCR, the HTBI primer set was used. One entry per CDR3 protein results from TCRdb running MiXCR on the multiplex PCR reads. The sample yields some 440,000 distinct CDR3 sequences, around a sixth seen once. The sequencing input was blood. The chain has TRBV7-6 and TRBJ1-1; 8 bases are a match to TRBD1. The clonotype originates from a woman aged 18-29 years with Graves' hyperthyroidism. CDR3 coding DNA: TGTGCCAGCAGCTCGACAGGGGTAACGAGCACTGAAGCTTTCTTT. Protein sequence: CASSSTGVTSTEAFF.